These 30 T cell receptor beta chains share one sample of origin, sequenced in a study of CD8 T cells in ankylosing spondylitis. One entry per CDR3 protein results from TCRdb running MiXCR on the 5' RACE reads. This table holds approximately 550,000 distinct CDR3 sequences, about 12% found once. No antigens are known for them. Regarding the study as a whole: Ankylosing spondylitis blood seemed to carry a telltale TCR beta motif made of several highly homologous variants.

Source material: blood, either unsorted or a sorted T cell fraction (not recorded which). Source of these receptors: a male donor with ankylosing spondylitis.

The chain links TRBV2 to TRBJ2-1, with unresolved D. The CDR3 runs 13 residues. Germline CDR1 SNHLY, CDR2 FYNNEI. Trimming cost V 4 bases and J 2 bases, with 6 bases left between them. CDR3: CASSAIAYNEQFF. CDR3 DNA sequence: TGTGCCAGCAGTGCGATAGCCTACAATGAGCAGTTCTTC.

This clonotype was counted ten times or more. V gene TRBV4-2 combines with J gene TRBJ1-5, with 7 nucleotides matching TRBD1. The CDR3 runs 16 residues. The ends lost 3 bases at V and 1 base at J; junction bases unmatched: 6. CDR1 LGHNA and CDR2 YNFKEQ come from the germline V gene. CDR3 DNA: TGTGCCAGCAGCCAGACAGGGTCGTCGAGCAATCAGCCCCAGCATTTT. It translates to CASSQTGSSSNQPQHF.

The chain has TRBV4-2 and TRBJ1-4; D is possibly TRBD1 (5 bases). V was cut by 3 bases and J by 3 bases, with 17 bases left in between. The CDR3 totals 17 residues. Per the germline V gene, CDR1 is LGHNA and CDR2 is YNFKEQ. The CDR3 spells CASSQDVSRDPNEKLFF. In DNA form, the CDR3 reads TGTGCCAGCAGCCAGGACGTTTCACGGGACCCTAATGAAAAACTGTTTTTT.

This clonotype has ten or more counts. The chain is built from TRBV14 and TRBJ2-1; D gene uncertain. CDR3 size: 12 residues. CDR1 and CDR2 from the germline V gene are SGHDN and FVKESK. V lost 6 bases and J lost 5, with 8 bases in between. CDR3 protein: CASSYSHNEQFF. CDR3 nucleotide sequence: TGTGCCAGCAGTTACAGCCACAATGAGCAGTTCTTC. Supplemented by reference TRBV14 and TRBJ2-1, the full variable domain reads EAGVTQFPSHSVIEKGQTVTLRCDPISGHDNLYWYRRVMGKEIKFLLHFVKESKQDESGMPNNRFLAERTGGTYSTLKVQPAELEDSGVYFCASSYSHNEQFFGPGTRLTVL.

In its sample, this clonotype was seen a few times. A read error may be the cause here, since a much bigger clone is one base away. This sequence joins TRBV12-3 or TRBV12-4 and TRBJ1-4, with D unclear. V was trimmed by 5 bases and J by 4 bases, leaving 14 bases between them. CDR3 size: 15 residues. This CDR3 is CASSPQGQFNEKLFF. DNA of the CDR3: TGTGCCAGCAGTCCTCAAGGGCAGTTTAATGAAAAACTGTTTTTT.

This clonotype showed up just a few times. The chain uses TRBV20-1 and TRBJ1-4, with 7 bases lining up with TRBD1. This CDR3 is built from 14 residues. The trim removed 1 base at V and 7 bases at J, leaving 6 bases unmatched. Germline loops: CDR1 DFQATT, CDR2 SNEGSKA (reference sequence). This CDR3 is CSARVGTVGEKLFF. For the CDR3, the DNA is TGCAGTGCTAGAGTAGGGACAGTAGGTGAAAAACTGTTTTTT.

This clonotype has just a few counts. The rearrangement uses TRBV13 and TRBJ2-1; D gene unclear. The ends were cut back, 7 bases at V and 5 bases at J, with 18 bases in the middle. Per germline, CDR1 PRHDT and CDR2 FYEKMQ (reference sequence). The CDR3 is 15 residues long. The CDR3 DNA sequence: TGTGCCAGCATACCCCTTAGGAGTCCTCACAATGAGCAGTTCTTC. This gives the protein CASIPLRSPHNEQFF.

The chain is built from TRBV18 and TRBJ1-5; D gene ambiguous. Per the germline V gene, CDR1 is KGHSH and CDR2 is LQKENI. Deletions cut 6 bases from V and 9 bases from J, with 15 bases between. CDR3 length: 13 amino acids. This CDR3 reads CASSPNFEGPQHF. CDR3 bases: TGTGCCAGCTCTCCCAACTTCGAGGGGCCCCAGCATTTT.

This clonotype turned up a few times. The chain has TRBV5-8 and TRBJ1-2; D gene unclear. In germline, CDR1 is SGHTS, CDR2 YDEGEE. This CDR3 has 13 amino acids. The germline V and J ends were trimmed by 5 bases and 10 bases, with 18 bases remaining between them. The CDR3 DNA reads TGTGCCAGCAGACTGGAGAGAACGGATGTCTACACCTTC. Translation gives CASRLERTDVYTF.

This clonotype was detected only a few times. The chain recombines TRBV20-1 with TRBJ2-3; a weak D match, TRBD2 (6 bases). This CDR3 region has 14 residues. Germline V CDR1 and CDR2: DFQATT, SNEGSKA (reference sequence). Between the trimmed V and J ends, which lost 1 base and 0 bases, there was a span of 8 bases. The CDR3 region has the DNA TGCAGTGCTAGAGGCCTAGCGAGCACAGATACGCAGTATTTT. This translates into CSARGLASTDTQYF.

CDR3 sequence reads: CASSSDYNQPQHF. Here the CDR3 DNA reads TGTGCCAGCAGTTCGGATTACAATCAGCCCCAGCATTTT. The chain carries TRBV6-2 or TRBV6-3 and TRBJ1-5; no reliable D call. The CDR3 length is 13 residues. V lost 4 bases, J lost 3 bases, and 7 bases lay in between. Germline CDR1 MNHEY, CDR2 SVGEGT.

Many counts were recorded for this clonotype. The chain recombines TRBV3-1 with TRBJ2-5; D gene uncertain. The CDR3 has 12 residues. Germline V gene sequence: CDR1 LGHDT, CDR2 YNNKEL (reference sequence). V was clipped by 2 bases and J by 5 bases, with 6 bases between them. The CDR3 spells CASSQSWETQYF. As DNA, the CDR3 is TGTGCCAGCAGCCAATCGTGGGAGACCCAGTACTTC.

The chain recombines TRBV24-1 with TRBJ1-4; D uncertain. The V gene lost 4 bases and the J gene lost 0 bases, with 8 bases spanning the gap. This CDR3 comprises 15 residues. Per the germline V gene, CDR1 is KGHDR and CDR2 is SFDVKD. As DNA, the CDR3 is TGTGCCACCAGTGACCCGTCCGCAACTAATGAAAAACTGTTTTTT. This encodes CATSDPSATNEKLFF.

This clonotype was seen a few times. The chain uses TRBV6-5 and TRBJ1-3; D remains unclear. The CDR3 consists of 17 residues. Germline V gives CDR1 MNHEY, CDR2 SVGAGI. V shed 0 bases and J shed 0 bases, with 12 bases lying between them. The CDR3 DNA reads as TGTGCCAGCAGTTACTCGATTCGGCAGGCCTCTGGAAACACCATATATTTT. Protein sequence: CASSYSIRQASGNTIYF.

This clonotype occurred many times. This chain joins TRBV21-1 and TRBJ2-2. TRBV21-1 is flagged as a pseudogene. CDR3 size: 14 residues. The CDR3 is CASSEEYNTGELFF. CDR3 sequence (DNA): TGTGCCAGCAGCGAGGAGTATAACACCGGGGAGCTGTTTTTT.

This clonotype has just a few counts. V and J are TRBV5-5 and TRBJ2-1, with D unclear. CDR3 length equals 13 residues. Germline CDR1 is SGHKS and CDR2 is YYEKEE (reference sequence). V lost 4 bases to trimming and J lost 6 bases, with 11 bases between them. The DNA of the CDR3 is TGTGCCAGCAGCCCCCAAAAGCCCAATGAGCAGTTCTTC. It translates to CASSPQKPNEQFF. Full variable domain (outside the CDR3, taken from reference TRBV5-5 and TRBJ2-1): DAGVTQSPTHLIKTRGQQVTLRCSPISGHKSVSWYQQVLGQGPQFIFQYYEKEERGRGNFPDRFSARQFPNYSSELNVNALLLGDSALYLCASSPQKPNEQFFGPGTRLTVL.

This rearrangement joins TRBV25-1 to TRBJ1-4; a possible D gene is TRBD1 (5 bases). This CDR3 comprises 14 residues. The germline V gene encodes CDR1 MGHDK and CDR2 SYGVNS. V lost 7 bases and J lost 5, with 14 bases in between. The CDR3 sequence: CASNRDGGNEKLFF. Written as DNA, the CDR3 is TGTGCCAGCAACCGGGACGGTGGAAATGAAAAACTGTTTTTT.

The chain carries TRBV7-2 and TRBJ2-1; 7 nucleotides line up with TRBD2. The trim removed 7 bases at V and 0 bases at J, leaving 6 bases unmatched. There are 15 residues in the CDR3. From germline, CDR1 is SGHTA and CDR2 FQGNSA. The CDR3 bases are TGTGCCAGCATCGCTAGCGGAACCTCCTACAATGAGCAGTTCTTC. It translates to CASIASGTSYNEQFF.

The chain couples TRBV5-1 to TRBJ2-5; D not resolved. V was pared by 0 bases and J by 7 bases, with 13 bases between. Germline CDR1 SGHRS, CDR2 YFSETQ. This CDR3 spans 14 amino acids. The CDR3 loop reads CASSLVGRPGTQYF. As DNA, the CDR3 is TGCGCCAGCAGCTTGGTTGGCCGCCCGGGGACCCAGTACTTC.

This chain connects TRBV5-4 to TRBJ2-1; 13 bases align to TRBD2. The V gene's germline CDR1 is SGHNT and CDR2 YYREEE (reference sequence). Trimming took 4 bases from V and 4 from J; bases not matched to a gene: 5. The CDR3 length is 16 residues. CDR3 nucleotide sequence: TGTGCCAGCAGCACCGGGACTAGCGGGGTGTACAATGAGCAGTTCTTC. Translation: CASSTGTSGVYNEQFF.

The CDR3 DNA reads as TGTGCCAGCAGTCCCCTGGGACTAGCGGCATTTAGCACAGATACGCAGTATTTT. It codes for CASSPLGLAAFSTDTQYF. The V and J genes are TRBV27 and TRBJ2-3, with 11 bases matching TRBD2. The CDR3 covers 18 residues. V was clipped by 5 bases and J by 0 bases; unmatched bases: 10. Germline values: CDR1 MNHEY, CDR2 SMNVEV (reference sequence).

The CDR3 coding sequence is TGCAGCGGGAAGACAGGGGGCAGAGAAAAACTGTTTTTT. As protein: CSGKTGGREKLFF. This chain connects TRBV29-1 to TRBJ1-4; TRBD1 aligns across 10 bases. V was pared by 7 bases and J by 8 bases, with 7 bases of the junction left unmatched. From germline, CDR1 is SQVTM and CDR2 ANQGSEA. The CDR3 covers 13 residues.

The rearrangement uses TRBV9 and TRBJ2-5; D might be TRBD2 (5 bases). V gave up 0 bases and J gave up 0 bases, with 6 bases separating them. The CDR3 contains 14 residues. Looked up from germline, CDR1 is SGDLS and CDR2 is YYNGEE. The CDR3 nucleotides read TGTGCCAGCAGCGTAGCAGCGGACCAAGAGACCCAGTACTTC. It encodes CASSVAADQETQYF.

The chain uses TRBV20-1 and TRBJ2-2; 9 bases map to TRBD1. Per germline, CDR1 DFQATT and CDR2 SNEGSKA (reference sequence). The CDR3 covers 14 residues. V shed 7 bases, J shed 5 bases, and the junction held 8 bases outside the gene matches. CDR3 residues: CSGIPGQGTGELFF. CDR3 sequence (DNA): TGCAGTGGGATTCCGGGACAGGGAACCGGGGAGCTGTTTTTT.

This chain connects TRBV11-3 to TRBJ1-2, with TRBD1 matching over 11 bases. Germline loops: CDR1 SGHNT, CDR2 YENEEA. CDR3 length: 15 amino acids. The V gene end was trimmed by 3 bases and the J gene end by 2 bases; junction bases not matched to a gene: 2. The CDR3 DNA reads as TGTGCCAGCAGCTTGGGACAGGGGGAGAACTATGGCTACACCTTC. Its translation: CASSLGQGENYGYTF.

This clonotype was seen more than once but under ten times. The chain carries TRBV12-3 or TRBV12-4 and TRBJ2-3; TRBD2 matches at 10 bases. V lost 3 bases and J lost 5; bases outside the gene matches: 5. This CDR3 spans 15 amino acids. The CDR3 loop is CASSFVLAGEDTQYF. DNA of the CDR3: TGTGCCAGCAGTTTTGTGCTAGCGGGGGAAGATACGCAGTATTTT.

The chain joins TRBV12-3 or TRBV12-4 to TRBJ2-5; 13 bases line up with TRBD2. The CDR3 loop spans 16 amino acids. Trimming removed 6 bases from V and 1 base from J; junction bases left unmatched: 5. In DNA, the CDR3 is TGTGCCAGCAGAGCCGGACTAGCGGGGGCCCAAGAGACCCAGTACTTC. Translated, it gives CASRAGLAGAQETQYF.

This clonotype was counted a few times. The rearrangement joins TRBV18 to TRBJ1-2; no clear D gene. The CDR3 runs to 14 residues. The germline V and J ends were trimmed by 0 bases and 6 bases, with 11 bases remaining between them. Germline V gives CDR1 KGHSH, CDR2 LQKENI. The CDR3 region is CASSPPNSLDGYTF. CDR3 DNA: TGTGCCAGCTCACCACCGAATTCTTTGGATGGCTACACCTTC. Complete variable domain (other parts from reference TRBV18 and TRBJ1-2): NAGVMQNPRHLVRRRGQEARLRCSPMKGHSHVYWYRQLPEEGLKFMVYLQKENIIDESGMPKERFSAEFPKEGPSILRIQQVVRGDSAAYFCASSPPNSLDGYTFGSGTRLTVV.

A few counts support this clonotype. The CDR3 DNA sequence: TGCAGTGCCCAAGGTCGGGAGGTCACCTACGAGCAGTACTTC. Translation gives CSAQGREVTYEQYF. This chain connects TRBV20-1 to TRBJ2-7; 7 bases are a match to TRBD2. From germline, CDR1 is DFQATT and CDR2 SNEGSKA (reference sequence). This CDR3 contains 14 residues. V trimming: 6 bases; J trimming: 2 bases; junction bases outside the gene matches: 10.

This clonotype was seen many times. V is TRBV5-1 and J is TRBJ2-3; 7 positions match TRBD2. Germline-derived CDR1 and CDR2 are SGHRS and YFSETQ. After removal of 0 bases from V and 6 bases from J, the junction contained 7 bases not matched to a gene. This CDR3 is built from 15 residues. CDR3 coding DNA: TGCGCCAGCAGCTTGGCTAGCGGCCTGATGGATACGCAGTATTTT. Its translation is CASSLASGLMDTQYF.